This T cell receptor beta chain was identified during a study of cytomegalovirus exposure and HLA in healthy donors. Looked up from germline, CDR1 is SGHRS and CDR2 is YFSETQ. The CDR3 length is 14 residues. V lost 0 bases and J lost 3, with 10 bases in between. Both 60 Vbeta primers and 13 Jbeta primers went into the PCR. Method: immunoSEQ multiplex PCR; TCRdb's copy keeps in-frame clones and lacks some. The sample table sets out under 200,000 clones. The J gene is TRBJ2-7, the V gene TRBV5-1, with unresolved D. The receptor was derived from a man aged 30 to 39 in good health and CMV-seronegative. Specimen: PBMCs. The CDR3 sequence is CASSLGTADYEQYF. For the CDR3, the DNA is TGCGCCAGCAGCTTGGGTACGGCGGACTACGAGCAGTACTTC.